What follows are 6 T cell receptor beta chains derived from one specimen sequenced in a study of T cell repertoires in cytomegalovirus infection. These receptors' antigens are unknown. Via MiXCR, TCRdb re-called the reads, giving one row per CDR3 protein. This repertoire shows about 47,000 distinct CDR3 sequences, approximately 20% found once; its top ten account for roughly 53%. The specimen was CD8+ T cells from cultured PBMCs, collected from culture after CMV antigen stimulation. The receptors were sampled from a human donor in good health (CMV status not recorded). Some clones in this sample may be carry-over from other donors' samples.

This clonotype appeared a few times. The CDR3 reads CASSQATEDNSPLHF. The CDR3 DNA is TGCGCCAGCAGCCAAGCAACAGAAGATAATTCACCCCTCCACTTT. The chain recombines TRBV4-3 with TRBJ1-6; D gene uncertain. V was cut by 1 base and J by 5 bases, with 9 bases left in between. The CDR3 sequence is 15 residues long. The germline gives CDR1 LGHNA, CDR2 YSLEER.

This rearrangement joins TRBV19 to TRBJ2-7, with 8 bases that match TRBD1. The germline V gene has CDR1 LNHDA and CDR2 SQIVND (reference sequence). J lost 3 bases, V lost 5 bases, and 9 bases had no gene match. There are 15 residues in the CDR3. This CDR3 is CASSFSGTGGYEQYF. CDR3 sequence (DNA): TGTGCCAGTAGTTTTTCCGGGACAGGCGGCTACGAGCAGTACTTC. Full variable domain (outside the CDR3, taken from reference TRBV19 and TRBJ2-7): DGGITQSPKYLFRKEGQNVTLSCEQNLNHDAMYWYRQDPGQGLRLIYYSQIVNDFQKGDIAEGYSVSREKKESFPLTVTSAQKNPTAFYLCASSFSGTGGYEQYFGPGTRLTVT.

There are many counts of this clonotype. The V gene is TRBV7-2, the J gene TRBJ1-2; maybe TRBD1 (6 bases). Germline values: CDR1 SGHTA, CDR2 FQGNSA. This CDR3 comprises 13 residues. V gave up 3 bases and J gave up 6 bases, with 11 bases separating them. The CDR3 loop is CASSFRGGDGYTF. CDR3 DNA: TGTGCCAGCAGCTTTCGAGGGGGGGATGGCTACACCTTC.

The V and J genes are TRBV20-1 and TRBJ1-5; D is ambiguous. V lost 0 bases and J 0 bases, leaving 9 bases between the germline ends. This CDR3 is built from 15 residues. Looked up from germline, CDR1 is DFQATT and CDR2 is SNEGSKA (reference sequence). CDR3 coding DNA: TGCAGTGCTAGAGATCTCCAGTATAGCAATCAGCCCCAGCATTTT. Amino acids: CSARDLQYSNQPQHF.

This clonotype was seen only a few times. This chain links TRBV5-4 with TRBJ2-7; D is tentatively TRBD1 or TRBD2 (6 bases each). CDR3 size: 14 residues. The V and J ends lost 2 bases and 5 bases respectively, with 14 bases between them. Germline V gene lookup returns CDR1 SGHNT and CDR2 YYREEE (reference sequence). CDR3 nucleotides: TGTGCCAGCAGCTTAGGGGGGAGCTGGGACGAGCAGTACTTC. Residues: CASSLGGSWDEQYF.

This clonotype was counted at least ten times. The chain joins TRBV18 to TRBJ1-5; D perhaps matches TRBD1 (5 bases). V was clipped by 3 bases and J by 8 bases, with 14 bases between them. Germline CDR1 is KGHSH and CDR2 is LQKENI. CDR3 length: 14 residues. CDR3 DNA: TGTGCCAGCTCACCGGGGTATAGGGGTGAGCCCCAGCATTTT. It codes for CASSPGYRGEPQHF.